The 8 T cell receptor beta chains listed next were all sequenced from one sample in a study of cytomegalovirus exposure and HLA in healthy donors. The PCR ran on 60 Vbeta and 13 Jbeta primers. Clones were read by immunoSEQ multiplex PCR, and TCRdb kept only the in-frame ones, dropping some. The sample has about 160,000 clones, approximately 78% seen once; the top ten hold 3% to 3.5%. The specimen was PBMCs. The source of these receptors is a woman in her thirties or forties in good health and CMV-seronegative.

CDR3 nucleotides: TGTGCCAGCAGCTTCAGGCAAGGATCCACTGAAGCTTTCTTT. This gives the protein CASSFRQGSTEAFF. The chain links TRBV7-3 to TRBJ1-1; no firm D call. V was pared by 3 bases and J by 4 bases, with 12 bases between. CDR1 and CDR2 (germline): SGHTA, FQGTGA. This CDR3 region has 14 residues. Full variable domain (remainder filled in from reference TRBV7-3 and TRBJ1-1): GAGVSQTPSNKVTEKGKYVELRCDPISGHTALYWYRQSLGQGPEFLIYFQGTGAADDSGLPNDRFFAVRPEGSVSTLKIQRTERGDSAVYLCASSFRQGSTEAFFGQGTRLTVV.

The J gene is TRBJ2-7, the V gene TRBV5-1, with 7 bases identical to TRBD1. Germline V lookup: CDR1 SGHRS, CDR2 YFSETQ. The CDR3 has 14 amino acids. The junction had 10 bases not matched to a gene; V was cut back by 7 bases and J by 3 bases. Here the CDR3 reads CASLSQGSYYEQYF. The CDR3 DNA follows: TGCGCCAGCCTCTCACAGGGGTCATACTACGAGCAGTACTTC.

This clone was observed once. This sequence joins TRBV5-1 and TRBJ1-2; 8 bases fit TRBD1. There are 14 residues in the CDR3. Germline assignment: CDR1 SGHRS and CDR2 YFSETQ. The V gene end was trimmed by 1 base and the J gene end by 7 bases; junction bases not matched to a gene: 6. The CDR3 nucleotides read TGCGCCAGCAGCTTGAGGGCAGGGGGCCCTGGCTACACCTTC. It encodes CASSLRAGGPGYTF.

The V gene is TRBV29-1, the J gene TRBJ2-4, with D possibly being TRBD2 (5 bases). Trimming cost V 4 bases and J 6 bases, with 16 bases left between them. CDR3 length: 14 residues. Germline values: CDR1 SQVTM, CDR2 ANQGSEA. The CDR3 nucleotides are TGCAGCGTTGCCCTCCGGGAAAGGACAAACATTCAGTACTTC. Translation: CSVALRERTNIQYF.

The CDR3 DNA reads as TGTGCCAGCAGTTTCTATTCGACAGGGAACTATGGCTACACCTTC. Its protein product is CASSFYSTGNYGYTF. The V and J genes are TRBV27 and TRBJ1-2, with 7 bases aligning to TRBD1. Germline V lookup: CDR1 MNHEY, CDR2 SMNVEV (reference sequence). Unmatched junction bases numbered 6, after V lost 3 bases and J lost 2 bases. The CDR3 runs 15 residues.

The rearrangement links TRBV15 to TRBJ1-1, with D tentatively TRBD1 (6 bases). V lost 1 base to trimming and J lost 5 bases, with 20 bases between them. The CDR3 consists of 17 residues. Germline V gene sequence: CDR1 LNHNV, CDR2 YYDKDF (reference sequence). In nucleotides, the CDR3 is TGTGCCACCAGCAGAGGTCCTGCGGGGGCTCTCGGAACTGAAGCTTTCTTT. This codes for CATSRGPAGALGTEAFF.

The chain employs TRBV11-2 and TRBJ1-1; D remains unclear. Germline lookup yields CDR1 SGHAT and CDR2 FQNNGV. Trimming left V 3 bases short and J 4 bases short, with 21 bases between. The CDR3 totals 17 residues. CDR3 region: CASSFRRGGGGGTEAFF. The CDR3 coding sequence is TGTGCCAGCAGCTTCCGGCGGGGAGGAGGAGGAGGCACTGAAGCTTTCTTT. Looking up the rest from reference TRBV11-2 and TRBJ1-1 gives the full variable domain: EAGVAQSPRYKIIEKRQSVAFWCNPISGHATLYWYQQILGQGPKLLIQFQNNGVVDDSQLPKDRFSAERLKGVDSTLKIQPAKLEDSAVYLCASSFRRGGGGGTEAFFGQGTRLTVV.

The genes are TRBV4-1 and TRBJ1-1; 8 nucleotides agree with TRBD1. Germline CDR1 MGHRA, CDR2 YSYEKL. The trim removed 3 bases at V and 10 bases at J, leaving 19 bases unmatched. The CDR3 runs 17 residues. The CDR3 protein is CASSHFFPRTGRGGAFF. CDR3 DNA: TGCGCCAGCAGCCATTTCTTCCCTCGGACAGGGAGGGGGGGAGCTTTCTTT.